A single T cell receptor (beta chain) is shown here with its context. These data are taken from a study of blood T cell repertoires in COVID-19. TCRdb's copy holds only in-frame clones and misses some; the assay was immunoSEQ multiplex PCR. The data contain about 200,000 clones, approximately 84% of them singletons. The CDR3 has 15 amino acids. Germline CDR1 and CDR2: MNHEY and SVGAGI. The junction had 7 bases not matched to a gene; V was cut back by 3 bases and J by 9 bases. The sequencing sample was made of peripheral blood. This chain joins TRBV6-5 and TRBJ1-6; 8 nucleotides line up with TRBD1. The sequence was obtained from a woman aged 80 or older with acute or convalescent COVID-19. The CDR3 DNA is TGTGCCAGCAGTTATTCTCAGGGGGCCTCTTCACCCCTCCACTTT. This sequence encodes CASSYSQGASSPLHF.